The sequence of this TCR beta chain was determined in a study of T cell responses to AZD1222 COVID-19 vaccine. Trimming left V 6 bases short and J 0 bases short, with 10 bases between. From germline, CDR1 is LNHDA and CDR2 SQIVND (reference sequence). This CDR3 is built from 14 residues. TCRdb's copy holds only in-frame clones and misses some; the assay was immunoSEQ multiplex PCR. The table includes some 140,000 clones, over 85% detected once. The chain joins TRBV19 to TRBJ2-3; D perhaps matches TRBD1 (6 bases). The specimen was peripheral blood, collected on day 0 of AZD1222 vaccination. This clonotype was sampled from an adult in good health. The CDR3 bases are TGTGCCAGTAGCCCCAGGGGAAGCACAGATACGCAGTATTTT. Translating gives CASSPRGSTDTQYF.